This T cell receptor beta chain was observed in a study of cytomegalovirus exposure and HLA in healthy donors. Primers: 60 Vbeta forward and 13 Jbeta reverse. The assay was immunoSEQ multiplex PCR, and TCRdb's table has in-frame clones only and misses some. In the table there are some 150,000 clones, roughly 79% of which are singletons. This CDR3 region has 14 residues. V lost 5 bases and J lost 5, with 16 bases in between. CDR1 is MDHEN and CDR2 is SYDVKM in the germline V gene. Sequencing was performed on PBMCs. The chain recombines TRBV28 with TRBJ2-7; tentatively, D is TRBD1 (6 bases). The source is a woman between 45 and 60 years old in good health and CMV-seronegative. The CDR3: CASSKWDNSDEQYF. CDR3 nucleotides: TGTGCCAGCAGTAAATGGGACAACAGCGACGAGCAGTACTTC. Using reference TRBV28 and TRBJ2-7 for the parts outside the CDR3, the full variable domain is DVKVTQSSRYLVKRTGEKVFLECVQDMDHENMFWYRQDPGLGLRLIYFSYDVKMKEKGDIPEGYSVSREKKERFSLILESASTNQTSMYLCASSKWDNSDEQYFGPGTRLTVT.